The clone carrying this T cell receptor beta chain was counted many times. What it binds is unknown. This sample was taken from a study of T-cell reconstitution after alpha-beta-depleted transplantation in children. Study results and caveats: When one year had passed after transplant, most T-cell counts and diversity came from newly produced T cells. Day-60 TCRbeta diversity that was high in some patients was derived from surviving recipient T cells and thymic progenitors. Two months or so post-transplant, alpha-beta T cells reportedly derived from several hundred expanded graft clones.

Molecular barcoding with unique molecular identifiers was used for the TCRbeta library. TCRdb used MiXCR to reprocess the PCR reads, holding one entry per CDR3 protein. The sample shows some 200,000 distinct CDR3 sequences, roughly 6.6% of them seen only once. This material consisted of PBMCs, taken before TCRalphabeta/CD19-depleted stem cell transplant. The source is a boy aged 2 to 10 with acute lymphoblastic leukemia, due to receive a stem cell transplant.

Written as DNA, the CDR3 is TGTGCCAGCAGCTCTAGCGGGAGAGGCGAGCAGTACTTC. Translation gives CASSSSGRGEQYF. V and J are TRBV7-6 and TRBJ2-7, with 10 positions matching TRBD2. The CDR3 has 13 residues. CDR1 and CDR2 from the germline V gene are SGHVS and FNYEAQ. Trimming removed 4 bases from V and 6 bases from J; junction bases left unmatched: 3.